This T cell receptor (beta chain) is drawn from a study of blood T cells in healthy people across ages. The CDR3 has 11 residues. V was clipped by 10 bases and J by 9 bases, with 13 bases between them. Looked up from germline, CDR1 is WSHSY and CDR2 is SAAADI. Through a sample-barcoded 5' primer and a J-beta primer mix, a second PCR was run for 7 to 11 cycles. One entry per CDR3 protein results from TCRdb running MiXCR on the 5' RACE reads. This sample has about 1.4 million distinct CDR3 sequences, with roughly 64% found just once. This clonotype was counted a few times. The sequence was obtained from a man aged 18 to 35 in good health. V usage is TRBV10-2 and J usage is TRBJ2-1, with D perhaps being TRBD1 or TRBD2 (5 bases each). Sequencing was done on a sample of blood. In DNA, the CDR3 is TGCGCCATAAAGAATGGGGGTGAGCAGTTCTTC. Protein: CAIKNGGEQFF.